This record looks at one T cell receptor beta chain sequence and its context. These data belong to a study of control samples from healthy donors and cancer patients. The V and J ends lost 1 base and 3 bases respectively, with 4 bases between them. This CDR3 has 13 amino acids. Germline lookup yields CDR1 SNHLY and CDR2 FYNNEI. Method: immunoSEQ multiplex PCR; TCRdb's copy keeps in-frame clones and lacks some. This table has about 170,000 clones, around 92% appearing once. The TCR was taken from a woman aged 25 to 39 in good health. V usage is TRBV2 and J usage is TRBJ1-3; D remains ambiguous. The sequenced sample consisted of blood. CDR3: CASSEGYGNTIYF. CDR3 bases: TGTGCCAGCAGTGAAGGTTATGGAAACACCATATATTTT.